This section outlines one TCR beta chain sequence together with its context. The data were obtained in a study of STAT5B mutations in CD4+ large granular lymphocyte leukemia. Across the study: Among healthy donors, a particular HLA allele went with more CDR3 'QG' motifs.

Per the germline V gene, CDR1 is LGHNT and CDR2 is FRNRAP. V was shortened by 1 base and J by 9 bases, with 12 bases between the two germline ends. The CDR3 is 14 residues long. Using immunoSEQ multiplex PCR, the repertoire was profiled, and TCRdb retains in-frame clones only, with some absent. The sample lists tens of thousands of clones, 65% to 70% occurring once. The rearrangement links TRBV12-5 to TRBJ1-4; the D is unclear. This TCR was sampled from a human donor in good health. The specimen was CD4+ T cells from blood buffy coats. CDR3: CASGLARPGQKLFF. CDR3 nucleotide sequence: TGTGCTAGTGGTTTGGCTCGCCCCGGCCAAAAACTGTTTTTT.